This T cell receptor (beta chain) came from a study of shared clonotypes between healthy human individuals (dated by TCRdb to between 2020 and 2021). For the wider study: A couple of women and a few men aged 18 to 49 years were included in the cohort. Leukapheresis yielded between about 0.9 and 10 billion PBMCs per donor. For each donor, CD4 naive and CD4 memory were each run on three plates, CD8 naive on two plates, and CD8 memory on one plate. To increase sequencing depth and limit assay-specific biases, different laboratories used diverse techniques to prepare libraries and sequence TCR repertoires. To estimate repertoire size and how much clonotype sharing occurs between individuals, the study deeply sequenced the blood TCR repertoires of about 5 healthy adults. General study outcomes and caveats: Rarefaction of sorted-subset datasets indicated incomplete sequencing despite the large sequencing depth. Sampling was restricted to blood, and TCR repertoires in tissue are likely to differ from TCR repertoires in blood. Larger estimated clonotype richness was generally found for naive subsets than for memory subsets. Around 5% of naive CD4, around 4% of naive CD8, roughly 2.4% of memory CD4, and about 0.4% of memory CD8 clonotypes were shared across several donors. Pairwise subsampling led to the expectation that sequencing depth would affect the degree of clonotype sharing among donors. Because the study included only a small number of donors, the genetic and exposure-history diversity represented was limited. Compared with non-shared clonotypes, clonotypes shared by all four sorted-subset donors had higher generation probabilities.

From its cysteine to its phenylalanine, the CDR3 spans 14 amino acids. Left in the record is the CDR3 DNA by itself, 42 bases read in frame from the first base. CDR1 and CDR2 are drawn from the germline V gene: SGHTA, FQGNSA. Deletion took 1 base off V and 6 bases off J, with a span of 13 bases between the germline ends. About this clone itself: No antigen is known for it. Base qualities are not recorded, but no much larger clone differs from it by a single base.

TCR CDR3 regions were amplified from genomic DNA by multiplex PCR using the deep immunoSEQ assay. Genomic DNA extracted from each cell subset was distributed evenly over all wells of several immunoSEQ 96-well plates, and each plate served as one replicate. For sorted subsets, 200 to 250 ng genomic DNA, equal to 30,000 to 35,000 T cell genomes, was loaded into each replicate PCR. Purified libraries were quantified with a Qubit 3.0 fluorometer, sized on a Bioanalyzer 2100, and re-quantified with the KAPA Library Quantification kit. Every immunoSEQ 96-well plate was sequenced on a separate single-read 150-cycle Illumina NextSeq 550 flow cell. The original methods were these. The immunoSEQ output contained only junctional sequences without quality scores, so filtering could not match that applied to full-length reads. Sequences were annotated with PyIR, a Python wrapper for IgBLAST v1.9, using IMGT germline references to assign V/J genes and CDR3. Any read was removed if the V/J assignment was weak (E-value above 1e-6), the CDR3 was missing, or the read contained stop codons, out-of-frame junctions, or ambiguous translated residues. V3J clonotypes were defined as sequences sharing an identical inferred V gene, J gene, and CDR3 amino acid sequence. To compute the percentage overlap between repertoires, the number of shared unique clonotypes was divided by the size of the smaller repertoire. Richness of each repertoire was evaluated using RTK rarefaction, the Chao1 estimator, and Recon v2.1 estimates of unobserved clonotypes. Generation probabilities for all TCRbeta clonotypes obtained by the gDNA method from a handful of donors were computed using OLGA. Here the immuneACCESS table is served through TCRdb, limited to in-frame sequences with V and J called. Missing clones are a known gap in these copies; in checked studies unresolved V genes cover under half, and the rest lacks a known reason. For V, J and clone size, that table is used; D and trimming come from the DNA. Counted in this sample were approximately 2.5 million clones; 80% to 95% of them appeared once. Roughly 0.36% of the sample is in the top ten clones.

Healthy HIV-negative adults with no recently reported acute infections or vaccinations were included as donors. Every donor was a Caucasian adult residing in Nashville, Tennessee, USA. CD4+ T cells were enriched by magnetic negative selection, after which naive cells were positively selected on CD45RA and the negative fraction was taken as the memory subset. Blood was collected by leukapheresis, and PBMCs were isolated by Ficoll-Histopaque density gradient centrifugation and then cryopreserved in liquid nitrogen vapor phase. Analytical flow cytometry was used to check the purity and quantity of every magnetically sorted T cell population. From each sorted fraction, genomic DNA was isolated and quantified by UV absorbance on a Nanodrop 2000c.

The sequence joins TRBV7-2 to TRBJ2-7, with the D gene uncertain. The clonotype comes from a man aged 18 to 35 in good health. Some clones in this sample may be carry-over from other donors' samples. Input material: naive CD4+ T cells from PBMCs. The cell subset or site label, read with the paper, signifies: CD45RA+ positively selected. At the DNA level, the sequence is TGTGCCAGCAGCTTAGGTGGACCTGCGCGCGAGCAGTACTTC. Its amino acids are CASSLGGPAREQYF.